This T cell receptor (beta chain) was sequenced in a study of T cells in tuberculosis. TCRdb keeps only in-frame clones here, not all; method: immunoSEQ multiplex PCR. The sample lists roughly 30,000 clones; roughly 92% were seen once. Regarding the study as a whole: Smaller alpha distances in active tuberculosis partly reflected shorter CDR3-alpha lengths. Active tuberculosis alpha repertoires lay closer to GMM-specific TCRs than controls'.

In the case of this clone: Antigen: not known.

On average approximately 100,000 T cells per donor were immunosequenced. The V gene's germline CDR1 is LGHNT and CDR2 FRNRAP. This CDR3 has 18 amino acids. The V end was cut by 5 bases, the J end by 5 bases, with 22 bases between. The genes are TRBV12-5 and TRBJ2-6, with D possibly being TRBD1 (5 bases). This receptor was taken from a donor aged 10 to 29 with latent tuberculosis or without tuberculosis infection. The sequenced sample was PBMCs. This CDR3 reads CASGISAAGQSRANVLTF. In DNA form, the CDR3 reads TGTGCTAGTGGTATATCGGCTGCAGGACAAAGTCGGGCCAACGTCCTGACTTTC.